One sample yielded the 6 T cell receptor beta chains listed below, sequenced in a study of metastatic and nonmetastatic thyroid tumors. All patients were treatment-naive before thyroid surgery. TCRdb re-called the PCR reads with MiXCR. The sample records under 50,000 clones, 22% being singletons. The sequenced material came from blood. These receptors were obtained from a male donor with papillary thyroid cancer or a benign thyroid nodule (not recorded which). Some clones in this sample may be carry-over from other donors' samples.

This chain joins TRBV7-9 and TRBJ2-7; TRBD2 matches at 8 bases. The V and J ends lost 8 bases and 6 bases, in that order; junction bases with no gene match: 12. The CDR3 runs to 14 residues. Germline V gene sequence: CDR1 SEHNR, CDR2 FQNEAQ (reference sequence). CDR3 bases: TGTGCCAGCGAACCCGGGGGGGGAGGTGGCGAGCAGTACTTC. Its protein is CASEPGGGGGEQYF.

J is TRBJ2-1 and V is TRBV20-1, with D uncertain. In germline, CDR1 is DFQATT, CDR2 SNEGSKA (reference sequence). V shed 6 bases and J shed 9 bases, with 24 bases lying between them. The length of the CDR3 is 15 residues. The CDR3 region is CSAVTADPTSFEQFF. The CDR3 DNA reads TGCAGTGCCGTAACCGCGGACCCCACCTCCTTTGAGCAGTTCTTC.

The gene calls are TRBV5-4 and TRBJ2-7; the D gene could be TRBD1 or TRBD2 (5 bases each). The CDR3 is 12 amino acids. Germline CDR1 SGHNT, CDR2 YYREEE (reference sequence). V shed 5 bases and J shed 7 bases, with 13 bases lying between them. The CDR3 sequence is CASRTGTGEQYF. CDR3 bases: TGTGCCAGCAGAACCGGGACGGGGGAGCAGTACTTC.

This clone has a count of ten or more. The V and J genes are TRBV4-1 and TRBJ2-7, with 8 bases that match TRBD1. CDR1 MGHRA and CDR2 YSYEKL come from the germline V gene. V was clipped by 3 bases and J by 0 bases; unmatched bases: 7. The CDR3 extends over 16 amino acids. CDR3 region: CASSHHTGGNSYEQYF. The CDR3 DNA follows: TGCGCCAGCAGCCACCACACAGGGGGGAACTCCTACGAGCAGTACTTC.

This clone was picked up many times. The chain is built from TRBV7-3 and TRBJ2-3; either TRBD1 or TRBD2 may supply D (6 bases each). V was pared by 5 bases and J by 2 bases, with 14 bases between. CDR1 and CDR2 (germline): SGHTA, FQGTGA. This CDR3 has 15 amino acids. This CDR3 reads CASSPRGGDTDTQYF. CDR3 nucleotide sequence: TGTGCCAGCAGCCCCAGGGGCGGGGACACAGATACGCAGTATTTT.

This clone was observed at least ten times. The gene calls are TRBV3-1 and TRBJ2-1; 9 bases align to TRBD1. This CDR3 comprises 15 residues. Trimming at V came to 4 bases and at J to 3 bases, leaving 4 bases not matched to a gene. CDR1 and CDR2 from the germline V gene are LGHDT and YNNKEL (reference sequence). CDR3: CASSRADRGYNEQFF. The CDR3 nucleotides read TGTGCCAGCAGCCGAGCGGACAGGGGCTACAATGAGCAGTTCTTC.